This T cell receptor beta chain stems from a study of cytomegalovirus exposure and HLA in healthy donors. Germline V gene lookup returns CDR1 SQVTM and CDR2 ANQGSEA. V lost 0 bases and J 2 bases, leaving 16 bases between the germline ends. This CDR3 comprises 16 residues. The PCR had 60 Vbeta and 13 Jbeta primers. TCRdb keeps only in-frame clones here, not all; method: immunoSEQ multiplex PCR. The repertoire holds about 160,000 clones, with 60% to 85% as singletons. The source of this sequence is a man in his fifties or sixties in good health and CMV-seropositive. Sequencing was performed on PBMCs. The chain combines TRBV29-1 with TRBJ1-1, with D possibly being TRBD1 (5 bases). CDR3 coding DNA: TGCAGCGTTGAAGATCGGGGGGTAACAGTTAACACTGAAGCTTTCTTT. It specifies CSVEDRGVTVNTEAFF.